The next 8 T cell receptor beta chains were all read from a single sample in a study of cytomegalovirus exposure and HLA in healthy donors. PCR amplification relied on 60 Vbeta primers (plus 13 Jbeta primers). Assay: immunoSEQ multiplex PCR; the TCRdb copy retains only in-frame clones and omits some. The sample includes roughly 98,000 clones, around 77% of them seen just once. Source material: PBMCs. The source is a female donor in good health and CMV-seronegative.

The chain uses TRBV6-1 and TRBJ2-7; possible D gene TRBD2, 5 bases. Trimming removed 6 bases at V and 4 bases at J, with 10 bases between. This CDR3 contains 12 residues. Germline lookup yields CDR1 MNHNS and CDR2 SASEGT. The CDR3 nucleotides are TGTGCCAGCAGATCCCCGGGGTACGAGCAGTACTTC. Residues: CASRSPGYEQYF.

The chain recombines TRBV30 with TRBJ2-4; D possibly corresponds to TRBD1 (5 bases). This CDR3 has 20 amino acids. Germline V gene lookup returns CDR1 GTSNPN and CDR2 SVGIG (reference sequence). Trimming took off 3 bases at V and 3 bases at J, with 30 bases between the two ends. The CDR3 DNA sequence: TGTGCCTGGAGGGACACCGCCGGGTCAACTTCTCTAATAGTCAAAAACATTCAGTACTTC. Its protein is CAWRDTAGSTSLIVKNIQYF.

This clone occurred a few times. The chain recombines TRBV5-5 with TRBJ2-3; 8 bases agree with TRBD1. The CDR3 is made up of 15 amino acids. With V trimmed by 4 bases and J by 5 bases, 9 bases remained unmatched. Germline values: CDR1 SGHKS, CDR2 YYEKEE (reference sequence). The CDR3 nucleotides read TGTGCCAGCAGCCCGCGGACAGGGATGGAAGATACGCAGTATTTT. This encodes CASSPRTGMEDTQYF.

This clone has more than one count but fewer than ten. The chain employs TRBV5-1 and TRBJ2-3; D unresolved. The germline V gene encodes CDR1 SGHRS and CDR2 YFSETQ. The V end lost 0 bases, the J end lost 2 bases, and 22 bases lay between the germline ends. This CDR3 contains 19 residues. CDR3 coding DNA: TGCGCCAGCAGCTTGGGATTGACTGGGTTCGCCCTATACACAGATACGCAGTATTTT. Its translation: CASSLGLTGFALYTDTQYF.

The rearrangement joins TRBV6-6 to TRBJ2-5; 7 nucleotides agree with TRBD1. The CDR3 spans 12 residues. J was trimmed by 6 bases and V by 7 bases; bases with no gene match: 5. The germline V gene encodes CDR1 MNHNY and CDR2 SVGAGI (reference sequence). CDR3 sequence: CASTQGVQTQYF. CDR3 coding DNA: TGTGCCAGCACCCAGGGGGTACAGACCCAGTACTTC.

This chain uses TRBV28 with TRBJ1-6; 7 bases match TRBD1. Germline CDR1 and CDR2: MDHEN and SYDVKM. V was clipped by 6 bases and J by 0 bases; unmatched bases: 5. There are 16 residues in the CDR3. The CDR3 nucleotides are TGTGCCAGCAGGGTGGGACAGAGCTCCTATAATTCACCCCTCCACTTT. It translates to CASRVGQSSYNSPLHF.

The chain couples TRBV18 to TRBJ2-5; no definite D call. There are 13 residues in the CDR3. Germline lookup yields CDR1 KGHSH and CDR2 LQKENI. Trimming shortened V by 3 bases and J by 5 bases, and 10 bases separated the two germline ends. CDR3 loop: CASSPPERETQYF. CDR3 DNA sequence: TGTGCCAGCTCACCCCCCGAGAGGGAGACCCAGTACTTC.

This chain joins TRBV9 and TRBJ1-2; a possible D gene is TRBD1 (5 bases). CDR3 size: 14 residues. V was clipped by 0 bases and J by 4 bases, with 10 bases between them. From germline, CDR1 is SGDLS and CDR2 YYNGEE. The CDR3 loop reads CASSVGGGFYGYTF. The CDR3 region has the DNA TGTGCCAGCAGCGTAGGTGGGGGGTTCTATGGCTACACCTTC. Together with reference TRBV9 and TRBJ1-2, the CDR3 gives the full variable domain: DSGVTQTPKHLITATGQRVTLRCSPRSGDLSVYWYQQSLDQGLQFLIQYYNGEERAKGNILERFSAQQFPDLHSELNLSSLELGDSALYFCASSVGGGFYGYTFGSGTRLTVV.